One sample yielded the 5 T cell receptor beta chains listed below, sequenced in a study of blood T cell repertoires in COVID-19. The protocol was immunoSEQ multiplex PCR, while the TCRdb copy is restricted to in-frame clones and leaves out a portion. This sample has 310,000 or so clones; roughly 86% occur once, and the top ten carry approximately 9%. The sample was PBMCs or T cells enriched from blood (not recorded which). These receptors were taken from a woman between 18 and 29 years old who had recovered from COVID-19.

The chain carries TRBV30 and TRBJ1-1, with a possible D match to TRBD1 (5 bases). V shed 5 bases and J shed 1 base, with 11 bases lying between them. Germline V gene sequence: CDR1 GTSNPN, CDR2 SVGIG (reference sequence). This CDR3 is 13 amino acids long. The CDR3 reads CAWGGGQNTEAFF. The CDR3 DNA follows: TGTGCCTGGGGAGGCGGACAGAACACTGAAGCTTTCTTT.

This chain uses TRBV5-4 with TRBJ2-3; TRBD1 agrees at 7 bases. CDR3 length: 15 residues. The J segment lost 4 bases and the V segment lost 4 bases, leaving 9 bases of the junction unmatched. Germline CDR1 reads SGHNT; CDR2 reads YYREEE (reference sequence). This CDR3 is CASSPPGQRADTQYF. In DNA, the CDR3 is TGTGCCAGCAGCCCGCCGGGACAGAGGGCAGATACGCAGTATTTT.

The V and J genes are TRBV7-2 and TRBJ2-2; 10 bases are a match to TRBD2. The CDR3 covers 17 residues. J lost 2 bases, V lost 5 bases, and 8 bases had no gene match. Germline V CDR1 and CDR2: SGHTA, FQGNSA. CDR3 in amino acids: CASSQAGGPFNTGELFF. CDR3 nucleotides: TGTGCCAGCAGCCAAGCGGGAGGGCCTTTTAACACCGGGGAGCTGTTTTTT.

V usage is TRBV9 and J usage is TRBJ2-5; D not resolved. Germline V gene lookup returns CDR1 SGDLS and CDR2 YYNGEE. CDR3 length equals 12 residues. V was shortened by 3 bases and J by 1 base, with 4 bases between the two germline ends. CDR3 protein: CASSASQETQYF. The CDR3, as DNA: TGTGCCAGCAGCGCGAGCCAAGAGACCCAGTACTTC.

The V call is TRBV28, the J call TRBJ1-5, with D tentatively TRBD1 (6 bases). CDR3 length: 16 amino acids. Trimming took off 10 bases at V and 3 bases at J, with 22 bases between the two ends. CDR1 and CDR2 from the germline V gene are MDHEN and SYDVKM. The CDR3 nucleotides are TGTGCCATCGGGCAACAGGGCGAGGTCGTCAATCAGCCCCAGCATTTT. This encodes CAIGQQGEVVNQPQHF.